This TCR beta chain was captured in a study of blood T cell repertoires in COVID-19. About the research overall: The study drew acute and convalescent COVID-19 samples from the United States, Italy and Spain. In each case, the material was cDNA or gDNA derived from T cells, B-cell-depleted T cells, or PBMCs.

The V end lost 3 bases, the J end lost 3 bases, and 17 bases lay between the germline ends. The germline V gene encodes CDR1 KGHSH and CDR2 LQKENI. CDR3 length equals 16 residues. Generated by immunoSEQ multiplex PCR, the TCRdb table keeps only in-frame clones and is missing some. The table records 100,000 to 150,000 clones, 86% of them present only once. The sample was peripheral blood. The gene calls are TRBV18 and TRBJ1-2; D gene unclear. The clonotype originates from a human donor in a cohort sampled during active COVID-19. The CDR3 loop reads CASSPDLGAGYYGYTF. CDR3 sequence (DNA): TGTGCCAGCTCACCCGATCTTGGAGCCGGGTACTATGGCTACACCTTC. The entire variable domain, with the rest obtained from reference TRBV18 and TRBJ1-2, is as follows: NAGVMQNPRHLVRRRGQEARLRCSPMKGHSHVYWYRQLPEEGLKFMVYLQKENIIDESGMPKERFSAEFPKEGPSILRIQQVVRGDSAAYFCASSPDLGAGYYGYTFGSGTRLTVV.